These T cell receptor beta chains were read from a single sample in a study of regulatory T cells in long-lasting Graves disease. MiXCR was run by TCRdb on the multiplex PCR reads, yielding one entry per CDR3 protein. The table has a few hundred thousand distinct CDR3 sequences, around 19% seen once. This same sample was also taken into another study, of T cells in Graves' hyperthyroidism and ophthalmopathy.

Sequencing used peripheral blood mononuclear cells (PBMCs), obtained at new diagnosis, from a patient treated with antithyroid drugs. The receptors were sampled from a woman younger than 45 with Graves disease. The CDR3 runs from the conserved cysteine through the conserved F or W.

TRBV11-2	TRBJ1-2	CASSSYRDNYGYTF
TRBV12-3/TRBV12-4	TRBJ1-5	CASRPRQGGQPQHF
TRBV7-9	TRBJ2-7	CASFGEEGQAYEQYF
TRBV24-1	TRBJ2-1	CATSHMNEQFF
TRBV7-2	TRBJ1-5	CASSWGDRRNQPQHF
TRBV12-3/TRBV12-4	TRBJ1-1	CASSLAGGTNTEAFF
TRBV20-1	TRBJ2-5	CSARDRLGSQETQYF
TRBV12-3/TRBV12-4	TRBJ1-5	CASSPGASYQPQHF
TRBV20-1	TRBJ1-5	CSAGTGDSQPQHF
TRBV11-2	TRBJ2-1	CASSTLAGNNEQFF
TRBV6-1	TRBJ1-2	CASSIYLGTTGGNGYTF
TRBV7-7	NA	CASSSRGGRSTEAFF
TRBV6-5	TRBJ1-1	CASSYSGTEGEAFF
TRBV12-3/TRBV12-4	TRBJ2-3	CASSPQGGAGGRGTQYF
TRBV5-1	TRBJ2-3	CASSLEADTQYF
TRBV5-1	TRBJ2-1	CASSLISGGGEQFF
TRBV3-1	TRBJ1-3	CASSRTPAGGNTIYF
TRBV7-2	TRBJ2-7	CASSLGSGGVYEQYF
TRBV18	TRBJ2-4	CASSPPSQKLNIQYF
TRBV15	TRBJ1-5	CATSRASHQPQHF
TRBV19	TRBJ1-1	CASSSPGQGLAFF
TRBV10-3	TRBJ1-2	CAIRKPGQLGTF
TRBV20-1	TRBJ1-6	CSAPRDSSSYNSPLHF
TRBV5-1	TRBJ2-1	CASSYPGTPPGNEQFF
TRBV12-5	TRBJ2-7	CASGLDTGRIGEQYF
TRBV3-1	TRBJ2-5	CASSQVPGLETQYF
TRBV6-1	TRBJ1-2	CASSDNDRGYTF
TRBV7-9	TRBJ1-2	CASSLGQGGRNYGYTF
TRBV10-3	TRBJ2-7	CAISEGQGGEQYF
TRBV7-9	TRBJ1-6	CASSLQVRSGNSPLHF
TRBV6-1	TRBJ1-5	CASTRDWNQPQHF
TRBV19	TRBJ1-5	CATLTGQGNQPQHF
TRBV29-1	TRBJ2-1	CSVSPRSSYNEQFF
TRBV20-1	TRBJ1-1	CSAFVSLNTEAFF
TRBV27	TRBJ2-1	CASSSYWTGSSYNEQFF
TRBV6-5	TRBJ2-7	CASSYSTGQHYEQYF
TRBV20-1	TRBJ1-6	CSARMEASPLHF
TRBV7-2	TRBJ1-2	CASSPSRGPYGYTF
TRBV5-1	TRBJ2-7	CASSLEGDSSYEQYF
TRBV5-1	TRBJ2-5	CASSPGTGGMGETQYF
TRBV9	TRBJ1-1	CASSVVPEGSEAFF
TRBV5-1	TRBJ1-2	CASSPQQGDYGYTF
TRBV6-1	TRBJ2-5	CASRLLSSGIPGETQYF
TRBV5-1	TRBJ1-1	CASSFRLNTEAFF
TRBV7-2	TRBJ2-7	CASSFYICSANPAGRGGRYEQYF
TRBV20-1	TRBJ2-3	CSAAKLAAAPDTQYF
TRBV2	TRBJ1-5	CASSVRQGDQPQHF
TRBV3-1	TRBJ2-5	CASYSGSYQETQYF
TRBV12-3/TRBV12-4	TRBJ1-1	CASSSMSRDSNGEAFF
TRBV6-1	TRBJ1-5	CASSVRRVGNQPQHF
TRBV6-5	TRBJ1-5	CASSSRLALSNQPQHF
TRBV3-1	TRBJ2-6	CASSLFSSGANVLTF
TRBV11-2	TRBJ1-1	CASSLVSMNTEAFF
TRBV27	TRBJ1-6	CASSLQGRTNSPLHF
TRBV15	TRBJ2-1	CATSRAAWRNEQFF